This T cell receptor beta chain was captured in a study of blood T cell repertoires in COVID-19. This clone was seen a few times. During active infection, Seattle patients enrolled and were then monitored through disease. How the authors handled the data: How many nucleated cells were present was estimated from reference gene primer amplification. Generated by immunoSEQ multiplex PCR, the TCRdb table keeps only in-frame clones and is missing some. V, J and clone size are those of that table, while D and trimming were read from the DNA. The sample yields roughly 180,000 clones, 85% to 95% seen once. The germline gives CDR1 SGHAT, CDR2 FQNNGV. V gave up 6 bases and J gave up 1 base, with 18 bases separating them. This CDR3 is built from 16 residues.

The specimen sequenced was peripheral blood. The sequence came from a man aged 30 to 45 with COVID-19, enrolled during active disease. The gene calls are TRBV11-2 and TRBJ2-5; the D gene is possibly TRBD1 (6 bases). The CDR3 DNA sequence: TGTGCCAGCAGAGGTGGGCAGGGGTCGGCCCAAGAGACCCAGTACTTC. Its protein product is CASRGGQGSAQETQYF.